The 26 T cell receptor beta chains below were found in one sample sequenced in a study of vaccination and CD4 T cells after COVID-19. The Oncomine TCR Beta short-read assay was applied to DNA of cultured CD4+ T cells. One entry per CDR3 protein results from TCRdb running MiXCR on the PCR reads. The repertoire has over 11,000 distinct CDR3 sequences, roughly 20% of them found once; the top ten carry roughly 15%. These TCRs are of unknown antigen specificity. The treatment: roughly 11-day PBMC culture with coronavirus spike peptide pools or control peptides (ViraFEST assay). The sample comprised cultured CD4+ T cells from blood. The receptors stem from a human donor with COVID-19.

The CDR3 sequence: CASSQFVGVPKSGNTIYF. In DNA form, the CDR3 reads TGTGCCAGCAGCCAGTTCGTGGGGGTGCCGAAATCTGGAAACACCATATATTTT. The V and J genes are TRBV14 and TRBJ1-3; TRBD1 is a possible D gene (5 bases). The CDR3 has 18 amino acids. The germline CDR1 and CDR2 sequences are SGHDN and FVKESK. Trimming removed 3 bases from V and 1 base from J, with 19 bases in between.

The rearrangement joins TRBV20-1 to TRBJ2-7; D is ambiguous. The CDR3 runs 14 residues. Germline lookup yields CDR1 DFQATT and CDR2 SNEGSKA (reference sequence). V shed 0 bases and J shed 3 bases, with 12 bases lying between them. The CDR3 protein is CSARDGRRGYEQYF. The CDR3 bases are TGCAGTGCTAGAGATGGACGGCGCGGCTACGAGCAGTACTTC.

The rearrangement joins TRBV19 to TRBJ1-1; D is possibly TRBD1 (6 bases). The CDR3 totals 14 residues. Trimming removed 4 bases at V and 5 bases at J, with 14 bases between. The germline CDR1 and CDR2 sequences are LNHDA and SQIVND (reference sequence). Here the CDR3 reads CASSNNGGQTEAFF. In DNA, the CDR3 is TGTGCCAGTAGTAATAACGGGGGGCAAACTGAAGCTTTCTTT.

This clonotype has only a few counts. This chain links TRBV6-2 or TRBV6-3 with TRBJ2-3, with 8 bases lining up with TRBD2. CDR3 length equals 17 residues. V was pared by 2 bases and J by 2 bases, with 9 bases of the junction left unmatched. Looked up from germline, CDR1 is MNHEY and CDR2 is SVGEGT. The CDR3 protein is CASSYGGGTRYTDTQYF. The CDR3 region has the DNA TGTGCCAGCAGTTACGGCGGGGGGACAAGATACACAGATACGCAGTATTTT.

For the CDR3, the DNA is TGTGCCAGCAGCACCAACAGGGGGTCGAACACTGAAGCTTTCTTT. Its translation is CASSTNRGSNTEAFF. This chain connects TRBV6-1 to TRBJ1-1; 8 positions agree with TRBD1. V gave up 6 bases and J gave up 1 base; unmatched junction bases: 7. The germline gives CDR1 MNHNS, CDR2 SASEGT. The CDR3 has 15 residues.

This clonotype was counted a few times. The rearrangement uses TRBV20-1 and TRBJ2-2; D might be TRBD1 (5 bases). The germline CDR1 and CDR2 sequences are DFQATT and SNEGSKA (reference sequence). The CDR3 runs to 15 residues. The germline V and J ends were trimmed by 0 bases and 1 base, with 9 bases remaining between them. CDR3 loop: CSARDPRGNTGELFF. The CDR3, as DNA: TGCAGTGCTAGAGACCCTAGGGGGAACACCGGGGAGCTGTTTTTT.

The rearrangement links TRBV6-1 to TRBJ1-1; unclear D gene. The germline gives CDR1 MNHNS, CDR2 SASEGT. This CDR3 comprises 14 residues. V gave up 5 bases and J gave up 7 bases, with 17 bases separating them. CDR3 amino acids: CASSTTDSLIEAFF. The CDR3 DNA reads as TGTGCCAGCAGTACTACAGACTCTCTAATTGAAGCTTTCTTT.

V is TRBV28 and J is TRBJ1-2, with D unresolved. Germline V CDR1 and CDR2: MDHEN, SYDVKM. Trimming removed 6 bases at V and 2 bases at J, with 13 bases between. The CDR3 has 14 residues. The CDR3 sequence is CASSPPARNYGYTF. The CDR3 DNA is TGTGCCAGCAGCCCTCCCGCCAGAAACTATGGCTACACCTTC.

This clonotype was seen only a few times. The V call is TRBV7-2, the J call TRBJ2-3, with a tentative D call TRBD1 (5 bases). CDR3 length: 13 amino acids. V lost 2 bases and J lost 7, with 10 bases in between. Germline V gene data show CDR1 as SGHTA and CDR2 as FQGNSA. CDR3 sequence: CASSLRGEHTQYF. The CDR3 DNA is TGTGCCAGCAGCTTAAGGGGTGAACATACGCAGTATTTT. Full variable domain (outside the CDR3, taken from reference TRBV7-2 and TRBJ2-3): GAGVSQSPSNKVTEKGKDVELRCDPISGHTALYWYRQSLGQGLEFLIYFQGNSAPDKSGLPSDRFSAERTGGSVSTLTIQRTQQEDSAVYLCASSLRGEHTQYFGPGTRLTVL.

The chain combines TRBV5-4 with TRBJ2-7; no firm D call. Trimming took 4 bases from V and 4 from J, leaving 12 bases between them. CDR3 length equals 13 residues. CDR1 SGHNT and CDR2 YYREEE come from the germline V gene (reference sequence). Written as DNA, the CDR3 is TGTGCCAGCAGCCTGGATGAGATATACGAGCAGTACTTC. Amino acids: CASSLDEIYEQYF.

The rearrangement uses TRBV28 and TRBJ1-4; D ambiguous. Germline CDR1 and CDR2: MDHEN and SYDVKM. This CDR3 region has 16 residues. The germline V and J ends were trimmed by 8 bases and 2 bases, with 18 bases remaining between them. This chain's CDR3 is CASGVPAGKTNEKLFF. In nucleotides, the CDR3 is TGTGCCAGCGGGGTCCCGGCGGGCAAGACTAATGAAAAACTGTTTTTT.

The chain employs TRBV7-2 and TRBJ2-7; TRBD1 is a possible D gene (6 bases). V dropped 1 base and J dropped 6 bases, with 13 bases sitting between them. This CDR3 is 14 amino acids long. Germline CDR1 and CDR2: SGHTA and FQGNSA. CDR3 nucleotide sequence: TGTGCCAGCAGCTTAGTTGGGGGCCCCGCCGAGCAGTACTTC. It codes for CASSLVGGPAEQYF.

This clonotype has more than one count but fewer than ten. The chain couples TRBV19 to TRBJ1-5, with D unclear. CDR1 LNHDA and CDR2 SQIVND come from the germline V gene (reference sequence). V lost 3 bases to trimming and J lost 7 bases, with 10 bases between them. This CDR3 is 13 amino acids long. The CDR3: CASSMGLGQPQHF. Here the CDR3 DNA reads TGTGCCAGTAGTATGGGTCTTGGCCAGCCCCAGCATTTT.

The chain has TRBV18 and TRBJ2-5; the D is unclear. The length of the CDR3 is 12 residues. V lost 2 bases and J 5 bases, leaving 6 bases between the germline ends. Germline V gene lookup returns CDR1 KGHSH and CDR2 LQKENI. This CDR3 is CASSPRRETQYF. Here the CDR3 DNA reads TGTGCCAGCTCACCAAGGCGGGAGACCCAGTACTTC.

This chain connects TRBV6-5 to TRBJ1-6; perhaps TRBD1 as D (5 bases). Germline V gene data show CDR1 as MNHEY and CDR2 as SVGAGI. With 2 bases removed from V and 5 bases from J, the gap between germline ends came to 10 bases. This CDR3 contains 15 residues. CDR3 in amino acids: CASSYRDGNNSPLHF. The CDR3 DNA reads as TGTGCCAGCAGTTACAGGGACGGCAATAATTCACCCCTCCACTTT.

This clonotype has a handful of counts. The chain links TRBV24-1 to TRBJ2-6; TRBD1 is a possible D gene (6 bases). The CDR3 runs 16 residues. V lost 3 bases to trimming and J lost 1 base, with 9 bases between them. CDR1 and CDR2 (germline): KGHDR, SFDVKD. For the CDR3, the DNA is TGTGCCACCAGTGATACACAGGGTTCTGGGGCCAACGTCCTGACTTTC. This codes for CATSDTQGSGANVLTF.

By sample fraction, this clonotype is medium-sized. The chain is built from TRBV15 and TRBJ1-2; D gene uncertain. The CDR3 length is 13 residues. CDR1 LNHNV and CDR2 YYDKDF come from the germline V gene (reference sequence). Between the trimmed V and J ends, which lost 3 bases and 8 bases, there was a span of 13 bases. As DNA, the CDR3 is TGTGCCACCAGCAGTACGGGTCCATGGGGCTACACCTTC. This encodes CATSSTGPWGYTF.

By share of the sample, this clonotype is medium-sized. A read error may produce the germline difference seen at one junction end. This chain uses TRBV7-7 with TRBJ1-3, with TRBD1 as a possible D gene (5 bases). The CDR3 length is 15 residues. Germline V gene sequence: CDR1 SSHAT, CDR2 FNYEAQ (reference sequence). As DNA, the CDR3 is TGTGCTAGCAGCTTAGATCAGGGCCCCGGAAACACCATATATTTT. Its protein product is CASSLDQGPGNTIYF.

The chain carries TRBV7-2 and TRBJ2-7, with TRBD1 matching 9 bases. V gave up 5 bases and J gave up 7 bases; unmatched junction bases: 12. Looked up from germline, CDR1 is SGHTA and CDR2 is FQGNSA. The CDR3 consists of 15 residues. CDR3 protein: CASSPGQGTLGEQYF. For the CDR3, the DNA is TGTGCCAGCAGCCCGGGACAGGGAACCCTAGGGGAGCAGTACTTC.

There are a few counts of this clonotype. The chain links TRBV11-3 to TRBJ2-3; the D is unclear. Per germline, CDR1 SGHNT and CDR2 YENEEA. Deletions cut 1 base from V and 5 bases from J, with 7 bases between. This CDR3 is 13 amino acids long. The CDR3: CASSLGPQDTQYF. CDR3 coding DNA: TGTGCCAGCAGCTTAGGTCCACAAGATACGCAGTATTTT.

This CDR3 is CSARVHNEQFF. The CDR3 coding sequence is TGCAGTGCTAGAGTACACAATGAGCAGTTCTTC. The V gene is TRBV20-1, the J gene TRBJ2-1, with unresolved D. V was shortened by 1 base and J by 5 bases, with 3 bases between the two germline ends. Germline values: CDR1 DFQATT, CDR2 SNEGSKA (reference sequence). This CDR3 region has 11 residues.

The table lists this clonotype with a few counts. This chain links TRBV5-1 with TRBJ2-5; 14 bases map to TRBD2. The CDR3 sequence is 15 residues long. Trimming took 4 bases from V and 4 from J; bases not matched to a gene: 3. Germline V gene data show CDR1 as SGHRS and CDR2 as YFSETQ. The CDR3 loop reads CASSPTSGGGETQYF. CDR3 in DNA: TGCGCCAGCAGCCCGACTAGCGGGGGGGGAGAGACCCAGTACTTC.

The rearrangement links TRBV5-1 to TRBJ2-7; 8 bases are shared with TRBD2. The germline V gene encodes CDR1 SGHRS and CDR2 YFSETQ. The V and J ends lost 6 bases and 2 bases, in that order; junction bases with no gene match: 1. The CDR3 spans 12 residues. CDR3 nucleotides: TGCGCCAGCACGGGAGGGACCTACGAGCAGTACTTC. It is translated as CASTGGTYEQYF.

The chain couples TRBV5-6 to TRBJ2-3, with D unclear. With 1 base removed from V and 0 bases from J, the gap between germline ends came to 3 bases. Germline V gene data show CDR1 as SGHDT and CDR2 as YYEEEE. The CDR3 loop spans 13 amino acids. The CDR3 DNA sequence: TGTGCCAGCAGCTTGACTAGCACAGATACGCAGTATTTT. Translating gives CASSLTSTDTQYF.

V and J are TRBV6-2 or TRBV6-3 and TRBJ2-5; a possible D gene is TRBD2 (5 bases). Per germline, CDR1 MNHEY and CDR2 SVGEGT. The CDR3 is made up of 16 amino acids. Trimming left V 5 bases short and J 2 bases short, with 18 bases between. The CDR3 DNA reads as TGTGCCAGCAGTCCCCGAGGGAGTGGGATACAAGAGACCCAGTACTTC. As protein: CASSPRGSGIQETQYF.

In its sample, this clonotype was seen a few times. The CDR3 spells CASSQSPGAGETQYF. CDR3 sequence (DNA): TGTGCCAGCAGCCAATCCCCGGGGGCTGGGGAGACCCAGTACTTC. The V call is TRBV5-4, the J call TRBJ2-5; tentatively, D is TRBD1 or TRBD2 (6 bases each). There are 15 residues in the CDR3. Germline V gene sequence: CDR1 SGHNT, CDR2 YYREEE (reference sequence). V was pared by 4 bases and J by 5 bases, with 18 bases between.